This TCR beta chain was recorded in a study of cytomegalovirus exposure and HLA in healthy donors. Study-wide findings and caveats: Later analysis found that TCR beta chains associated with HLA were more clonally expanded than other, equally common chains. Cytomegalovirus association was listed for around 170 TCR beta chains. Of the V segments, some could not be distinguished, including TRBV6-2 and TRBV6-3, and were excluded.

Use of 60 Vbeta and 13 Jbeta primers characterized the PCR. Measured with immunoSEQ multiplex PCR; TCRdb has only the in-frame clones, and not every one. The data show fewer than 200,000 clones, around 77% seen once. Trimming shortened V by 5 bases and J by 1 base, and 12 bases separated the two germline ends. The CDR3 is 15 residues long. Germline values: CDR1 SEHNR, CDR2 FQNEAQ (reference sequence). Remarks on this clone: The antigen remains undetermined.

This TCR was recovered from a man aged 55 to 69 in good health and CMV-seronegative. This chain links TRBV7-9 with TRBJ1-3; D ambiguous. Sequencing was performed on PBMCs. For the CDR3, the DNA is TGTGCCAGCAGCCCCCGAGGAATTTCTGGAAACACCATATATTTT. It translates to CASSPRGISGNTIYF.